Sequencing of this T cell receptor beta chain was carried out in a study of neurological immune-mediated disorders (dated by TCRdb to the late 2010s). Turning to the overall study: Using UMI-based sequencing, the study compared peripheral blood TCR-beta repertoires from patients with HTLV-I-associated myelopathy (HAM/TSP), patients with multiple sclerosis, and healthy controls. Each longitudinal HAM/TSP and healthy donor was sampled at 3 time-points spaced at about 3-45 month intervals. The cohort was made up of 68 subjects, consisting of around 15 HAM/TSP patients, roughly 35 multiple sclerosis patients and 20 healthy controls. Alongside PBMC samples, the set of some 98 TCR-beta libraries contained longitudinal samples, technical triplicates, and paired CD4+ and CD8+ T-cell subsets that had been sorted.

cDNA was synthesized by template-switch 5'RACE using a primer with a 10-nucleotide random unique molecular identifier that tagged each TCR transcript. Each sequencing run produced over 160 million TCR-beta sequences covering 15-18 subjects. Total RNA was extracted with the RNeasy kit. The KAPA Real-time Library Amplification kit was used to amplify TCR-beta VDJ regions with primers targeting the TCR constant region and the 5'RACE anchor. A first PCR added sample indexes and Illumina adaptors, after which a second PCR increased the library yield. After Ampure bead purification, the roughly 650 bp TCR product was size-selected on a 2% E-gel SizeSelection system. Before pooling, libraries had their quality checked on a Bioanalyzer, their concentration measured with Qubit, and their quantity determined with the Kapa Library Quantification kit. Libraries were sequenced paired-end 2 x 150 bp on an Illumina HiSeq 2500. To increase sequence diversity, roughly 24-31% phiX was spiked into each library pool. The authors processed their data as follows. Quality-filtered reads were processed with the UMI-based MiGEC pipeline, and over 85% of raw TCR sequences were removed by the MiGEC pipeline during error correction. VDJ genes were aligned to IMGT germline references, and each clonotype was defined by a unique CDR3 amino acid sequence together with V-J genes. Clonal expansion, Shannon diversity and CDR3 relatedness were evaluated with VDJtools (CalcPairwiseDistances, ClusterSamples), while phylogenetic trees were built in CLCbio workbench. Clones with at least 8 unique UMIs were defined as expanded, with this threshold being based on coefficient-of-variation modelling across technical triplicates. Clones were called with MiXCR by TCRdb after fastp trimmed the public reads at Q25, and only in-frame beta chains were retained. When rows share a CDR3 protein, they turn into one entry using the most common DNA and genes. TCRdb, rather than the study authors, made the V and J calls. This sample holds fewer than 50,000 distinct CDR3 sequences; approximately 12% were observed only once. The ten largest clones add up to 10% to 12% of the sample.

Interpreted using the paper, the time point label stands for: longitudinal time-point 3. Blood bank volunteers in Maryland, USA served as the healthy controls. For unsorted PBMC libraries, 2 million PBMCs were used after storage in RNAlater at -80 degrees C until RNA extraction. PBMCs were separated from peripheral blood using Ficoll-Hypaque density gradient centrifugation and then cryopreserved in liquid nitrogen. General findings and caveats noted by the study authors: TCR clonal expansion was highest in HAM/TSP patients and lowest in MS patients, with MS patients falling below even healthy controls. Expanded clones from different subjects shared no identical CDR3 amino acid sequences, which suggests that TCR-beta repertoires were private in all groups.

The CDR3 runs 14 amino acids, cysteine and phenylalanine included. Just the 42-base CDR3 DNA is kept, in frame starting at base 1. V is cut by 3 bases and J by 8 bases, and the space between the germline ends is 14 bases. In its sample, this clonotype was seen many times. No cognate antigen has been identified for it. The record has no base qualities; no much larger clone is one base away. The TCR was taken from a man aged 30 to 45 in good health. The chain uses TRBV12-3 or TRBV12-4 and TRBJ1-5; TRBD1 might be the D gene, on 5 matching bases. Sequenced: PBMCs. The sequenced DNA is TGTGCCAGCAGTTTCTCAGGGCCGCGAGAGCCCCAGCATTTT. Translated, it reads CASSFSGPREPQHF.